Listed below are T cell receptor beta chains from one sample, sequenced in a study of PD-1 blockade in classical Hodgkin lymphoma. Using immunoSEQ multiplex PCR, the repertoire was profiled, and TCRdb retains in-frame clones only, with some absent. Of tens of thousands of clones in the sample, about 74% were seen once. The specimen was CD4+ T cells from blood, collected at baseline. Every receptor here comes from a human donor with classical Hodgkin lymphoma. CDR3s include the opening cysteine and the closing phenylalanine or tryptophan. Each record gives: clone size, J gene, D gene, V gene, CDR3 DNA, CDR3 protein. A D gene is named only where the DNA matches it firmly. Clone size is not always given. Where it is, it says once, few, many or a class for expanded clones.

>-|TRBJ2-7|TRBD2|TRBV18
TGTGCCAGCTCACTTACAACTAGCGGGGGGTCCTACGAGCAGTACTTC
CASSLTTSGGSYEQYF
>-|TRBJ1-4|-|TRBV9
TGTGCCAGCAGCGCCGGGCCAACTAATGAAAAACTGTTTTTT
CASSAGPTNEKLFF
>-|TRBJ2-5|-|TRBV5-6
TGTGCCAGCAGCCTCGCAACAGACTCGTACCAAGAGACCCAGTACTTC
CASSLATDSYQETQYF
>-|TRBJ1-4|-|TRBV28
TGTGCCAGCAGTTTTAATAGGGCAGGGGAGGGGGAAAAACTGTTTTTT
CASSFNRAGEGEKLFF
>-|TRBJ2-7|-|TRBV10-2
TGCGCCACCCAGGACAGTCCCTACGAGCAGTACTTC
CATQDSPYEQYF
>-|TRBJ1-3|TRBD1|TRBV7-8
TGTGCCACCAGAACAGGGGGTGGAAACACCATATATTTT
CATRTGGGNTIYF
>-|TRBJ2-2|-|TRBV6-6
TGTGCCAGCAGTTACTCGGCTGGAGCCGGGCCCGGGGAGCTGTTTTTT
CASSYSAGAGPGELFF
>once|TRBJ1-5|TRBD1|TRBV4-2
TGTGCCAGCAGCCAAGATCGAGGACAGGGGGCCAGCAATCAGCCCCAGCATTTT
CASSQDRGQGASNQPQHF
>once|TRBJ2-3|TRBD2|TRBV29-1
TGCAGCGCCGGGGGAGGGAAAGGAGGAGATACGCAGTATTTT
CSAGGGKGGDTQYF
>-|TRBJ2-1|TRBD2|TRBV10-1
TGCGCCAGCAGTGATGCGGGGGGACGCAATGAGCAGTTCTTC
CASSDAGGRNEQFF
>-|TRBJ1-2|TRBD1|TRBV28
TGTGCCAGCAGTTCGGGGACAGGGAGATTGTATGGCTACACCTTC
CASSSGTGRLYGYTF
>-|TRBJ1-5|-|TRBV7-8
TGTGCCAGCAGCCCATACAGGGTCCATCATCAGCCCCAGCATTTT
CASSPYRVHHQPQHF
>-|TRBJ1-2|TRBD1|TRBV15
TGTGCCACCAGCAGCGACAGGGACTATGGCTACACCTTC
CATSSDRDYGYTF
>few|TRBJ1-5|TRBD1|TRBV4-1
TGCGCCAGCAGCCAAGGGGATCACAGGGGGAAGGGCAATCAGCCCCAGCATTTT
CASSQGDHRGKGNQPQHF
>few|TRBJ2-2|TRBD2|TRBV2
TGTGCCAGCAGTGTGGGACTAGCCGCGAACACCGGGGAGCTGTTTTTT
CASSVGLAANTGELFF
>-|TRBJ2-2|-|TRBV15
TGTGCCACCAGCAGAGATCGCAGGGCAAACACCGGGGAGCTGTTTTTT
CATSRDRRANTGELFF
>-|TRBJ2-3|-|TRBV6-6
TGTGCCAGCAGGGGACTTGGCACAGATACGCAGTATTTT
CASRGLGTDTQYF
>-|TRBJ1-1|-|TRBV11-2
TGTGCCAGCAGCTCGGGGGTTGAAGCTTTCTTT
CASSSGVEAFF
>-|TRBJ2-5|-|TRBV6-5
TGTGCCAGCAGTTCGAACTACGTAGCGGTCCAAGAGACCCAGTACTTC
CASSSNYVAVQETQYF
>-|TRBJ1-1|TRBD1|TRBV4-3
TGCGCCAGCAGTTACAGGGGAACCACTGAAGCTTTCTTT
CASSYRGTTEAFF
>few|TRBJ2-2|-|TRBV10-3
TGTGCCATCGAAAGCACCGGGGAGCTGTTTTTT
CAIESTGELFF
>-|TRBJ1-4|TRBD1|TRBV5-1
TGCGCCAGCAGCCCCACCGGGACAGTTAATGAAAAACTGTTTTTT
CASSPTGTVNEKLFF
>-|TRBJ1-6|-|TRBV7-3
TGTGCCAGCAGCCCACAGGGCCCCAGCCCCCTCCACTTT
CASSPQGPSPLHF
>-|TRBJ2-7|-|TRBV9
TGTGCCAGCAGCGTAGGGGGTCAGGCGATCTACGAGCAGTACTTC
CASSVGGQAIYEQYF
>once|TRBJ2-7|-|TRBV11-2
TGTGCCAGCAGCTTAGGCAGGGGAGGGTCCTACGAGCAGTACTTC
CASSLGRGGSYEQYF
>-|TRBJ2-7|TRBD2|TRBV7-2
TGTGCCAGCAGCTTGGCGGGGGGTTCCTCCTACGAGCAGTACTTC
CASSLAGGSSYEQYF
>-|TRBJ1-3|-|TRBV15
TGTGCCACCAGCAGAGATCTTTTTGGGAGGAGCTCTGGAAACACCATATATTTT
CATSRDLFGRSSGNTIYF
>-|TRBJ2-3|-|TRBV4-3
TGCGCCAGCAGCCAAGATACCAGCACAGATACGCAGTATTTT
CASSQDTSTDTQYF
>once|TRBJ2-3|TRBD2|TRBV7-3
TGTGCCAGCAGCCCCAGCGGGGGGGGGACAGATACGCAGTATTTT
CASSPSGGGTDTQYF
>-|TRBJ1-4|-|TRBV5-6
TGTGCCAGCACCCCACGAACAGGGCGGATAGATGAAAAACTGTTTTTT
CASTPRTGRIDEKLFF
>-|TRBJ1-4|-|TRBV5-1
TGCGCCAGCAGCCCGGCGGCAGGGTTGGATGAAAAACTGTTTTTT
CASSPAAGLDEKLFF
>-|TRBJ1-4|-|TRBV27
TGTGCCAGCAGTTTCGTTGCAACTAATGAAAAACTGTTTTTT
CASSFVATNEKLFF
>-|TRBJ1-4|-|TRBV10-2
TGCGCCAGCCGGACCCCCGCTAATGAAAAACTGTTTTTT
CASRTPANEKLFF
>-|TRBJ2-7|TRBD1|TRBV4-3
TGCGCCAGCAGCCAAGAACAGGGGCGACCCTACGAGCAGTACTTC
CASSQEQGRPYEQYF
>once|TRBJ2-3|-|TRBV9
TGTGCCAGCAGCGTAGACGTAGGGGTCACAGATACGCAGTATTTT
CASSVDVGVTDTQYF
>-|TRBJ1-2|-|TRBV6-1
TGTGCCAGCAGCCGTACCGCCACGGACTACTATGGCTACACCTTC
CASSRTATDYYGYTF
>-|TRBJ2-3|-|TRBV12-5
TGTGCTAGTGGTTTGGTCCCATTACCGGGGACCACAGATACGCAGTATTTT
CASGLVPLPGTTDTQYF
>few|TRBJ1-6|-|TRBV30
TGTGCCTGGAGTGTAACAGAGAATTCACCCCTCCACTTT
CAWSVTENSPLHF
>-|TRBJ2-3|-|TRBV7-7
TGTGCCAGCAGCTTGGGCGGGCCTGACACAGATACGCAGTATTTT
CASSLGGPDTDTQYF
>once|TRBJ2-1|TRBD1|TRBV5-1
TGCGCCAGCAGCGTAGGGACAGGGGTAAATGAGCAGTTCTTC
CASSVGTGVNEQFF
>-|TRBJ2-3|-|TRBV5-4
TGTGCCAGCAGCTTGACAGATACGCAGTATTTT
CASSLTDTQYF
>-|TRBJ2-3|-|TRBV7-3
TGTGCCAGCAGCCGGGGACACAGCACAGATACGCAGTATTTT
CASSRGHSTDTQYF